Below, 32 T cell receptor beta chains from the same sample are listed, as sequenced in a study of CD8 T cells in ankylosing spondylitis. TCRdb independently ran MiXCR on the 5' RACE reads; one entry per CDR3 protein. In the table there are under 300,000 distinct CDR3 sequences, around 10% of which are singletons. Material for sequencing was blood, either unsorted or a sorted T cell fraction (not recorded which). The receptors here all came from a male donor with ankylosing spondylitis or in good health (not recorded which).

The CDR3 sequence is CASSDGTSGRASYNEQFF. The CDR3 DNA reads as TGTGCCAGCAGTGACGGGACTAGCGGGAGAGCGTCCTACAATGAGCAGTTCTTC. The chain recombines TRBV6-1 with TRBJ2-1; 14 nucleotides match TRBD2. There are 18 residues in the CDR3. V trimming: 3 bases; J trimming: 1 base; junction bases outside the gene matches: 5. Germline V lookup: CDR1 MNHNS, CDR2 SASEGT.

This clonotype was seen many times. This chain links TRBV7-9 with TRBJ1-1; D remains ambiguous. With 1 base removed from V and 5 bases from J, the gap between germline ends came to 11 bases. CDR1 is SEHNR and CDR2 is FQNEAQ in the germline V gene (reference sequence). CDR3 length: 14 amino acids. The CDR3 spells CASSLDATSTEAFF. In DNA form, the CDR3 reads TGTGCCAGCAGCTTAGATGCGACCTCAACTGAAGCTTTCTTT.

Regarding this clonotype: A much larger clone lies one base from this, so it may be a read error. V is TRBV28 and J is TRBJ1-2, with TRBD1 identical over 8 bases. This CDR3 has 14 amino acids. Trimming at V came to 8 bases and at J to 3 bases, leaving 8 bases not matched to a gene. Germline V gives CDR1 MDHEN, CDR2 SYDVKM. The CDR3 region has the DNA TGTGCCAGCCGATTCGCGACAGGGGACTATGGCTACACCTTC. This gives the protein CASRFATGDYGYTF.

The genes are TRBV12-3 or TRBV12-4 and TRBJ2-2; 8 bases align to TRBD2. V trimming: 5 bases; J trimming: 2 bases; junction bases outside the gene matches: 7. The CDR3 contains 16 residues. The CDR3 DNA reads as TGTGCCAGCAGTCCAACTAGCGGATATAACACCGGGGAGCTGTTTTTT. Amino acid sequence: CASSPTSGYNTGELFF.

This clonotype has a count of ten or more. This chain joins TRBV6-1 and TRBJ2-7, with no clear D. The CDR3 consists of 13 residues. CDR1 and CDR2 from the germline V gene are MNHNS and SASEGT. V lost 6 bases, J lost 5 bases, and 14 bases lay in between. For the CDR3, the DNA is TGTGCCAGCAGGACTGGACCCCACAACGAGCAGTACTTC. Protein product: CASRTGPHNEQYF.

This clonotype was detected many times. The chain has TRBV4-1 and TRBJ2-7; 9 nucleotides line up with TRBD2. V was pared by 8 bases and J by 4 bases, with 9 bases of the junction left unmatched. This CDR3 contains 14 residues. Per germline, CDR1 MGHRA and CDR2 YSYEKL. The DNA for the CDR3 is TGCGCCAGCCAAGCGCGGGGGGGGGAATACGAGCAGTACTTC. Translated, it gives CASQARGGEYEQYF.

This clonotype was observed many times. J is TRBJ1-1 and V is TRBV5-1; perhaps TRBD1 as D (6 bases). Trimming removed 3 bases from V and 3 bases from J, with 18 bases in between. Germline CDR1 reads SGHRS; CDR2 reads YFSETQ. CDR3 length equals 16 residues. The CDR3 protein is CASSSDWTATYTEAFF. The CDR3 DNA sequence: TGCGCCAGCAGCTCAGACTGGACAGCAACATACACTGAAGCTTTCTTT. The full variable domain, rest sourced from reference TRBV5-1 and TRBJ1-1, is KAGVTQTPRYLIKTRGQQVTLSCSPISGHRSVSWYQQTPGQGLQFLFEYFSETQRNKGNFPGRFSGRQFSNSRSEMNVSTLELGDSALYLCASSSDWTATYTEAFFGQGTRLTVV.

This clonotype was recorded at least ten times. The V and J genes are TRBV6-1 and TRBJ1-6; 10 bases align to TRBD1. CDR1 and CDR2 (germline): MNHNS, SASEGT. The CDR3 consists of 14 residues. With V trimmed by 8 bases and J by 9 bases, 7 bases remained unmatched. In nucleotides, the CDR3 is TGTGCCAGCGGGACAGGGGAAGAAGCTTCACCCCTCCACTTT. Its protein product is CASGTGEEASPLHF.

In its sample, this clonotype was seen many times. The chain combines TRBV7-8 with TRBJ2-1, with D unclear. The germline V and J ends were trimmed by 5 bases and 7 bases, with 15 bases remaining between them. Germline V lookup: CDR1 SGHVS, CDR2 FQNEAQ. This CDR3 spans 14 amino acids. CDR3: CASSASRFGNEQFF. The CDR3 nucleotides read TGTGCCAGCAGCGCCTCGCGTTTTGGAAATGAGCAGTTCTTC.

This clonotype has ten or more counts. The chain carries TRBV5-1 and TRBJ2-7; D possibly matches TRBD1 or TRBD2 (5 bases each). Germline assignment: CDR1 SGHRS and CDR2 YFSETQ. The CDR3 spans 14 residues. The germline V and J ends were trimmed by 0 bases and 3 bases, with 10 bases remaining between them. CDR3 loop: CASSLGGDIYEQYF. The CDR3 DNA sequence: TGCGCCAGCAGCTTGGGAGGGGATATCTACGAGCAGTACTTC.

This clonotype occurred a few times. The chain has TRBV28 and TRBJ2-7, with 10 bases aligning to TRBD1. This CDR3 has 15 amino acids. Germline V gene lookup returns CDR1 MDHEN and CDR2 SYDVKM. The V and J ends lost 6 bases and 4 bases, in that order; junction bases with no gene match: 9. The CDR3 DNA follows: TGTGCCAGCAGCCCCGACAGGGGGCGAAAATACGAGCAGTACTTC. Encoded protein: CASSPDRGRKYEQYF.

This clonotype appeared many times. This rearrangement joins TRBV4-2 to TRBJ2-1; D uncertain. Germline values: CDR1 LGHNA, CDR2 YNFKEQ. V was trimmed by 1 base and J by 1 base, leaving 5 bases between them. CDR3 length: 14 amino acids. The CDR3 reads CASSQVESYNEQFF. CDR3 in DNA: TGTGCCAGCAGCCAAGTCGAGTCCTACAATGAGCAGTTCTTC.

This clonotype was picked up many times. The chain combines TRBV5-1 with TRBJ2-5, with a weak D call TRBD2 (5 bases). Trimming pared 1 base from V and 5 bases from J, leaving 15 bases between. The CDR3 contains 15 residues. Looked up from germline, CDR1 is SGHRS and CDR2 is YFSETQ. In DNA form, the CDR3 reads TGCGCCAGCAGCTTGAATCCGGGATTGAGGGAGACCCAGTACTTC. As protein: CASSLNPGLRETQYF.

CDR3 residues: CAISSPTGGPSYEQYF. In nucleotides, the CDR3 is TGTGCCATCAGCTCACCTACAGGCGGACCCTCCTACGAGCAGTACTTC. The chain couples TRBV10-3 to TRBJ2-7, with D maybe TRBD1 (5 bases). Germline loops: CDR1 ENHRY, CDR2 SYGVKD. The V end lost 6 bases, the J end lost 0 bases, and 18 bases lay between the germline ends. The CDR3 extends over 16 amino acids.

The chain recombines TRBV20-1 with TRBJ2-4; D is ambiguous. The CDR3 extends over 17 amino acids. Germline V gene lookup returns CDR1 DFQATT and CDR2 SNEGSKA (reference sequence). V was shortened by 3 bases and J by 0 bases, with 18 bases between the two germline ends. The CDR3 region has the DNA TGCAGTGCTAGTTTGGCCGACCTAATCCTAGCCAAAAACATTCAGTACTTC. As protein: CSASLADLILAKNIQYF.

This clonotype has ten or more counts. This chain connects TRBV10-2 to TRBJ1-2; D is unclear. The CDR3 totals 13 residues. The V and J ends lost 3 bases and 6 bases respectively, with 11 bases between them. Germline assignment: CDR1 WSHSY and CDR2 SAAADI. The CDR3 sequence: CASSDGVPNGYTF. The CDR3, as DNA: TGCGCCAGCAGTGATGGGGTCCCAAATGGCTACACCTTC.

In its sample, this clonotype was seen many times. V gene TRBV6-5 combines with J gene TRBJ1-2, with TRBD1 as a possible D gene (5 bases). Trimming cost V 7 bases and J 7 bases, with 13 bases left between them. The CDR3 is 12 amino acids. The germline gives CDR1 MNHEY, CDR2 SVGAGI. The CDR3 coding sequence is TGTGCCAGCACCACGTCGGGACTTGGCTACACCTTC. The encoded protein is CASTTSGLGYTF.

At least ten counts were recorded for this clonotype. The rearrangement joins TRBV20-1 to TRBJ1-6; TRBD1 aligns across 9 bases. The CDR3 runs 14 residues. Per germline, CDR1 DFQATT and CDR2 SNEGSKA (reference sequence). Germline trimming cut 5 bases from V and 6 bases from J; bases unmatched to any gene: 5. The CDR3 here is CSAGRDRVNSPLHF. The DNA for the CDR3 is TGCAGTGCTGGACGGGACAGGGTTAATTCACCCCTCCACTTT.

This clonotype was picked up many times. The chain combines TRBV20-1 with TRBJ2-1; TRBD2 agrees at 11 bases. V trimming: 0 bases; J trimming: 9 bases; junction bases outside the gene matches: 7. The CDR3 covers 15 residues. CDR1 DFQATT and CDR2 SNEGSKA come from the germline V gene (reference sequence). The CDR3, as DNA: TGCAGTGCTAGAGAAGTAGCGGGGGGGCCTAGTGAGCAGTTCTTC. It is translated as CSAREVAGGPSEQFF.

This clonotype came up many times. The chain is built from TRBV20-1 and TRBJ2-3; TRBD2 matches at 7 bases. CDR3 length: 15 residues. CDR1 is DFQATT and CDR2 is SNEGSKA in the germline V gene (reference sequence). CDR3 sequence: CTGNHGTTGGDTQYF. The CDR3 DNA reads TGCACCGGGAACCACGGGACTACCGGGGGAGATACGCAGTATTTT.

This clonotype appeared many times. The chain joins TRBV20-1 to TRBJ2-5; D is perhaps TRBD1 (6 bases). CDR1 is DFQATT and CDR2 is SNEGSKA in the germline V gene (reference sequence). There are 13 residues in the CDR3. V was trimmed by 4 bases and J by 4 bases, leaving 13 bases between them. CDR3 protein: CSATRGLTETQYF. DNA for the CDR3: TGCAGTGCTACCAGGGGCCTCACAGAGACCCAGTACTTC.

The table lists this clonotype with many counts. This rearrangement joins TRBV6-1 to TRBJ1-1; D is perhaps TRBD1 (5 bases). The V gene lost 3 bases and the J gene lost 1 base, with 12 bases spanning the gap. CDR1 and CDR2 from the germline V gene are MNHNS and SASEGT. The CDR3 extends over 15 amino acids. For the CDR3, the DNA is TGTGCCAGCAGTGACAGGGCCCTGCGGAACACTGAAGCTTTCTTT. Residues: CASSDRALRNTEAFF.

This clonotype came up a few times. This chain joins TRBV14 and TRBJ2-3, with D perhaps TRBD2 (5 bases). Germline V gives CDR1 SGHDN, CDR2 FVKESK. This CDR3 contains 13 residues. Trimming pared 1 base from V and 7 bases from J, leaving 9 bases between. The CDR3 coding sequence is TGTGCCAGCAGCCAAGTCCCCGGGAATACGCAGTATTTT. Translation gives CASSQVPGNTQYF. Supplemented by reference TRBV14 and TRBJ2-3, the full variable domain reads EAGVTQFPSHSVIEKGQTVTLRCDPISGHDNLYWYRRVMGKEIKFLLHFVKESKQDESGMPNNRFLAERTGGTYSTLKVQPAELEDSGVYFCASSQVPGNTQYFGPGTRLTVL.

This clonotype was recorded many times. Here the CDR3 reads CASSTWTGSFSDTQYF. The CDR3 bases are TGTGCCAGCAGCACTTGGACAGGCTCTTTTTCGGATACGCAGTATTTT. The chain joins TRBV5-5 to TRBJ2-3; 7 bases match TRBD1. The CDR3 totals 16 residues. Germline V gene lookup returns CDR1 SGHKS and CDR2 YYEKEE (reference sequence). The ends lost 4 bases at V and 6 bases at J; junction bases unmatched: 14.

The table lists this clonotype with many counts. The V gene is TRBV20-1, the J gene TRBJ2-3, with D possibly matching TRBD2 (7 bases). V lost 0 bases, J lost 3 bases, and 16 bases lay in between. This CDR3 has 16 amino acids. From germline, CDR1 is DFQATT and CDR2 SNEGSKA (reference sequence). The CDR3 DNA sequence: TGCAGTGCTAGAGATTTAGGGAGCGGGACAACAGATACGCAGTATTTT. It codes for CSARDLGSGTTDTQYF.

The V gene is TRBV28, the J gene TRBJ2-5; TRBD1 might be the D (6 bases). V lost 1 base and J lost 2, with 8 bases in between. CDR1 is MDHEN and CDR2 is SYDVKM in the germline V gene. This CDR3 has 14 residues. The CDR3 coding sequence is TGTGCCAGCAGTTTATTAGGACAGCAAGAGACCCAGTACTTC. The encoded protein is CASSLLGQQETQYF.

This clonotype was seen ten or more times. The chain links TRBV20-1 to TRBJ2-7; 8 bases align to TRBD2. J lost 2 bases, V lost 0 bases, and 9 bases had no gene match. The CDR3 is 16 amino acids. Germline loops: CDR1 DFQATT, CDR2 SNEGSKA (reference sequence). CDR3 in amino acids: CSARDGGAGRAYEQYF. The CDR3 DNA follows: TGCAGTGCTAGAGATGGTGGAGCCGGGAGGGCCTACGAGCAGTACTTC.

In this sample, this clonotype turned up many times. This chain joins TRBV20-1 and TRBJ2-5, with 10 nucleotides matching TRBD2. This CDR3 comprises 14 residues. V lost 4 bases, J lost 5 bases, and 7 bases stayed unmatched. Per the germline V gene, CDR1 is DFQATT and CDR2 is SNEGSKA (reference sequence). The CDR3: CSAKGLADLETQYF. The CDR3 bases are TGCAGTGCTAAAGGACTAGCGGACCTCGAGACCCAGTACTTC.

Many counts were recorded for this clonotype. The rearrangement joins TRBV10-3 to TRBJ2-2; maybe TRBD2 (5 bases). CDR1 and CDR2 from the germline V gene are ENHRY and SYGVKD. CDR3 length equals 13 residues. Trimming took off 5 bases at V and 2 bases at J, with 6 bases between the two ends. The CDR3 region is CAISRLNTGELFF. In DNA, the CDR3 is TGTGCCATCAGTAGACTAAACACCGGGGAGCTGTTTTTT.

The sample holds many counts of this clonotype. CDR3 loop: CASSPRMAYEQYF. CDR3 nucleotide sequence: TGTGCCAGCTCACCACGGATGGCCTACGAGCAGTACTTC. The chain employs TRBV18 and TRBJ2-7; D not certain. Trimming removed 1 base from V and 2 bases from J, with 6 bases in between. The CDR3 is 13 amino acids. Germline V CDR1 and CDR2: KGHSH, LQKENI.

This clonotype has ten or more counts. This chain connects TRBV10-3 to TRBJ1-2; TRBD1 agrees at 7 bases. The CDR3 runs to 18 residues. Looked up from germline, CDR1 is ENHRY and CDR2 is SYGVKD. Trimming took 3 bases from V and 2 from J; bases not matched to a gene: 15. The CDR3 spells CAISEWADRRDSNYGYTF. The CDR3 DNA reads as TGTGCCATCAGTGAATGGGCGGACAGGCGGGATTCGAACTATGGCTACACCTTC.

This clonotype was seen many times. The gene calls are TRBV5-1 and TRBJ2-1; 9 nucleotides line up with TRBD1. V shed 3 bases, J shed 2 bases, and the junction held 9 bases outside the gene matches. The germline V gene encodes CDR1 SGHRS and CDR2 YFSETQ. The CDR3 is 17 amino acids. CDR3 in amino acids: CASSSAGDRVPYNEQFF. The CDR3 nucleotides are TGCGCCAGCAGCTCCGCGGGGGACAGGGTGCCCTACAATGAGCAGTTCTTC.